This T cell receptor beta chain was obtained from a study of blood T cell repertoires in COVID-19. Assay used: immunoSEQ multiplex PCR; TCRdb lists only in-frame clones, some missing. This sample has about 98,000 clones; more than 60% occur once, and the top ten carry roughly a quarter. Germline CDR1 MNHEY, CDR2 SVGAGI. With 4 bases clipped from V and 3 bases from J, the junction kept 6 bases outside the gene matches. This CDR3 region has 15 residues. The sample was peripheral blood. The sequence was collected from a man in his 70s with acute or convalescent COVID-19. V usage is TRBV6-5 and J usage is TRBJ1-3; 7 bases agree with TRBD1. CDR3 nucleotides: TGTGCCAGCAGTTCCACAGGGGTTCGTGGAAACACCATATATTTT. This translates into CASSSTGVRGNTIYF.